The source of this T cell receptor (beta chain) is a study of control samples from healthy donors and cancer patients. TCRdb's copy holds only in-frame clones and misses some; the assay was immunoSEQ multiplex PCR. Of approximately 170,000 clones in the sample, 80% to 90% were seen once. Deletions cut 3 bases from V and 1 base from J, with 13 bases between. CDR3 length: 16 residues. Germline V gives CDR1 DFQATT, CDR2 SNEGSKA (reference sequence). The V gene is TRBV20-1, the J gene TRBJ1-6, with unresolved D. This clonotype was obtained from a woman in her 30s in good health. The sequenced sample was blood. As DNA, the CDR3 is TGCAGTGCTAGTTTCGGGGAAGGATCCTATAATTCACCCCTCCACTTT. Translating it yields CSASFGEGSYNSPLHF.